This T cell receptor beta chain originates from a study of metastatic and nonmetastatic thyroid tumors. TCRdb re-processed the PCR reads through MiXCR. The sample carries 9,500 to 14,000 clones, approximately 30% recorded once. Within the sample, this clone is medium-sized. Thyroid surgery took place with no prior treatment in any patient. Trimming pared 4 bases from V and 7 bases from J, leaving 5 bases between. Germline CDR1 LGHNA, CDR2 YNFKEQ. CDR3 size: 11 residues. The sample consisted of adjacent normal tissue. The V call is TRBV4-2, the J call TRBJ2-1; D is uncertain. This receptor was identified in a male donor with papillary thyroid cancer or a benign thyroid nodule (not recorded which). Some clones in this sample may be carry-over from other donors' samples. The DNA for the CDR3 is TGTGCCAGCAGCCTAGGGAATGAGCAGTTCTTC. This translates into CASSLGNEQFF.